The source of this T cell receptor beta chain is a study of immune cell composition in non-small cell lung cancer. At the level of the study: Most cases were lung adenocarcinoma or squamous cell carcinoma. Study outcomes and limitations: Clones >0.5% enriched in tumour were rarer in adenocarcinoma (around 33%) than squamous (about 80%).

Normal lung sampling was at least 3 cm from the tumour, as distant as possible. As for this clone: Its antigen is not known.

The repertoire was sequenced with immunoSEQ multiplex PCR; TCRdb's copy has only in-frame clones and lacks some. The sample records about 3,300 clones, about 70% being singletons. V gave up 5 bases and J gave up 4 bases; unmatched junction bases: 6. CDR1 is MGHRA and CDR2 is YSYEKL in the germline V gene. CDR3 length: 15 amino acids. What was sequenced was non-adjacent lung tissue. The chain joins TRBV4-1 to TRBJ1-4, with 8 bases lining up with TRBD1. This TCR was sampled from a human donor with non-small cell lung cancer. DNA of the CDR3: TGCGCCAGCAGCATAGCAGGGGGCCTTAATGAAAAACTGTTTTTT. Translating gives CASSIAGGLNEKLFF.